The 16 T cell receptor beta chains listed next were all sequenced from one sample in a study of cytomegalovirus exposure and HLA in healthy donors. This PCR relied on a set of 60 Vbeta primers and 13 Jbeta primers. The protocol was immunoSEQ multiplex PCR, while the TCRdb copy is restricted to in-frame clones and leaves out a portion. The profile shows tens of thousands of clones, about 67% of them singletons. Sequences were obtained from PBMCs. Source of these receptors: a man between 25 and 39 years old in good health and CMV-seronegative.

A few counts support this clone. One end of the junction fails to match germline, which may point to a read error. The chain combines TRBV2 with TRBJ1-2; 7 positions agree with TRBD1. Germline CDR1 and CDR2: SNHLY and FYNNEI. The CDR3 has 16 amino acids. CDR3 loop: CASSEAGVRDSEIPDF. DNA of the CDR3: TGTGCCAGCAGTGAAGCGGGTGTCCGGGACAGCGAAATACCAGACTTC. The full variable domain, in which reference TRBV2 and TRBJ1-2 provide the parts outside the CDR3, is EPEVTQTPSHQVTQMGQEVILRCVPISNHLYFYWYRQILGQKVEFLVSFYNNEISEKSEIFDDQFSVERPDGSNFTLKIRSTKLEDSAMYFCASSEAGVRDSEIPDFGSGTRLTVV.

The chain couples TRBV2 to TRBJ2-7; 10 bases fit TRBD1. Looked up from germline, CDR1 is SNHLY and CDR2 is FYNNEI. The V and J ends lost 6 bases and 3 bases, in that order; junction bases with no gene match: 8. The CDR3 consists of 15 residues. This chain's CDR3 is CASRYRDRGDYEQYF. CDR3 coding DNA: TGTGCCAGCAGGTACCGGGACAGGGGCGACTACGAGCAGTACTTC.

J is TRBJ2-7 and V is TRBV27; a weak D match, TRBD2 (5 bases). The length of the CDR3 is 14 residues. Germline CDR1 MNHEY, CDR2 SMNVEV (reference sequence). V dropped 2 bases and J dropped 0 bases, with 8 bases sitting between them. The CDR3 region is CASSLSGSSYEQYF. Written as DNA, the CDR3 is TGTGCCAGCAGTTTAAGCGGAAGCTCCTACGAGCAGTACTTC.

This chain joins TRBV4-2 and TRBJ1-4, with a weak D call TRBD1 (6 bases). Germline V gives CDR1 LGHNA, CDR2 YNFKEQ. V gave up 0 bases and J gave up 7 bases, with 15 bases separating them. The CDR3 is made up of 16 amino acids. CDR3 protein: CASSQDKGSGVEKLFF. The CDR3 DNA is TGTGCCAGCAGCCAAGATAAAGGATCAGGGGTTGAAAAACTGTTTTTT.

This clone was seen a single time. The chain is built from TRBV7-9 and TRBJ2-7; D may be TRBD1 (5 bases). Germline lookup yields CDR1 SEHNR and CDR2 FQNEAQ (reference sequence). CDR3 size: 13 residues. Trimming cost V 1 base and J 5 bases, with 9 bases left between them. CDR3 region: CASSLGQGNEQYF. The CDR3 bases are TGTGCCAGCAGCTTAGGTCAGGGTAACGAGCAGTACTTC.

Concerning this clone itself: The sample has other DNA sequences that encode this CDR3 too. As DNA, the CDR3 is TGCGCCAGCAGCGTAGACAGATCCTCGCAGTTCTTC. This gives the protein CASSVDRSSQFF. The genes are TRBV5-1 and TRBJ2-1; D may be TRBD1 (5 bases). The CDR3 totals 12 residues. The germline V gene encodes CDR1 SGHRS and CDR2 YFSETQ. Trimming stripped 4 bases from V and 12 bases from J, with 14 bases between.

DNA of the CDR3: TGTGCCAGCAGACGGACAGGGGGTGACAACGAGCAGTACTTC. It is translated as CASRRTGGDNEQYF. The rearrangement joins TRBV27 to TRBJ2-7; 10 bases line up with TRBD1. The V gene's germline CDR1 is MNHEY and CDR2 SMNVEV (reference sequence). Trimming at V came to 6 bases and at J to 5 bases, leaving 7 bases not matched to a gene. The length of the CDR3 is 14 residues.

The chain couples TRBV6-4 to TRBJ2-2, with 7 bases matching TRBD1. The CDR3 is 16 amino acids. From germline, CDR1 is MRHNA and CDR2 SNTAGT. V was clipped by 0 bases and J by 4 bases; unmatched bases: 5. In nucleotides, the CDR3 is TGTGCCAGCAGTGACTCTGACAGGGCAGGCACCGGGGAGCTGTTTTTT. It codes for CASSDSDRAGTGELFF.

This clone showed up just once. The chain uses TRBV7-2 and TRBJ2-7, with 7 bases identical to TRBD1. Unmatched junction bases numbered 6, after V lost 4 bases and J lost 3 bases. From germline, CDR1 is SGHTA and CDR2 FQGNSA. This CDR3 comprises 14 residues. The CDR3 nucleotides are TGTGCCAGCAGCTCGGGACAGACCCGCTACGAGCAGTACTTC. It is translated as CASSSGQTRYEQYF.

This clone has just a few counts. V usage is TRBV7-2 and J usage is TRBJ1-2; 9 bases are a match to TRBD1. CDR1 and CDR2 (germline): SGHTA, FQGNSA. The CDR3 is 14 residues long. J was trimmed by 7 bases and V by 4 bases; bases with no gene match: 7. The CDR3 reads CASSSMNRGLGYTF. CDR3 nucleotides: TGTGCCAGCAGCTCTATGAACAGGGGGCTTGGCTACACCTTC.

The V call is TRBV5-1, the J call TRBJ2-2; perhaps TRBD2 as D (5 bases). The CDR3 covers 18 residues. Trimming removed 4 bases from V and 5 bases from J, with 24 bases in between. The germline gives CDR1 SGHRS, CDR2 YFSETQ. Here the CDR3 DNA reads TGCGCCAGCAGCGTAGCTTGGGGTACGAGGAGGATAACCGGGGAGCTGTTTTTT. This encodes CASSVAWGTRRITGELFF.

V and J are TRBV30 and TRBJ2-3, with 10 bases aligning to TRBD2. V was pared by 3 bases and J by 1 base, with 4 bases of the junction left unmatched. The germline V gene encodes CDR1 GTSNPN and CDR2 SVGIG (reference sequence). The CDR3 runs to 15 residues. CDR3 in amino acids: CAWRGAGGGTDTQYF. The CDR3 region has the DNA TGTGCCTGGAGGGGAGCGGGAGGGGGCACAGATACGCAGTATTTT.

V is TRBV4-3 and J is TRBJ1-2; D uncertain. Trimming removed 0 bases at V and 4 bases at J, with 12 bases between. This CDR3 comprises 15 residues. CDR1 is LGHNA and CDR2 is YSLEER in the germline V gene. The CDR3 DNA follows: TGCGCCAGCAGCCAAGATCTAACGAGTCCCTATGGCTACACCTTC. Protein product: CASSQDLTSPYGYTF.

The chain employs TRBV6-5 and TRBJ2-3, with D possibly being TRBD2 (5 bases). This CDR3 has 15 amino acids. V was pared by 1 base and J by 1 base, with 9 bases between. Looked up from germline, CDR1 is MNHEY and CDR2 is SVGAGI. The DNA of the CDR3 is TGTGCCAGCAGTTACTTGAGCGGACGCACAGATACGCAGTATTTT. The encoded protein is CASSYLSGRTDTQYF.

Only a few counts were recorded for this clone. This sequence joins TRBV30 and TRBJ1-5; D perhaps matches TRBD1 (6 bases). Germline V CDR1 and CDR2: GTSNPN, SVGIG (reference sequence). CDR3 length: 15 amino acids. V was pared by 0 bases and J by 6 bases, with 15 bases between. The CDR3 loop reads CAWSVEGGLGQPQHF. CDR3 coding DNA: TGTGCCTGGAGTGTAGAGGGGGGGCTTGGTCAGCCCCAGCATTTT.

The DNA for the CDR3 is TGTGCCAGCAGTTTATACCCCGAGGAGATCGAGCAGTACTTC. Translation: CASSLYPEEIEQYF. The chain couples TRBV28 to TRBJ2-7; the D is unclear. With 1 base removed from V and 6 bases from J, the gap between germline ends came to 13 bases. This CDR3 has 14 amino acids. Germline V CDR1 and CDR2: MDHEN, SYDVKM.